Listed here are 18 T cell receptor beta chains from one sample, sequenced in a study of shared clonotypes between healthy human individuals. The method was immunoSEQ multiplex PCR; TCRdb's version includes in-frame clones alone and lacks a portion of them. The table shows 1,400,000 or so clones, with 98% occurring only once. Sequences were obtained from naive CD4+ T cells sorted from blood. Subset described: CD45RA+ positively selected. These receptors were taken from a man aged 25-45 years in good health.

The chain couples TRBV6-1 to TRBJ1-4; D perhaps matches TRBD1 (5 bases). Germline V gives CDR1 MNHNS, CDR2 SASEGT. This CDR3 region has 14 residues. V was trimmed by 8 bases and J by 4 bases, leaving 14 bases between them. DNA for the CDR3: TGTGCCAGCCGACGGGCCGGGGGTAATGAAAAACTGTTTTTT. This codes for CASRRAGGNEKLFF.

This sequence joins TRBV19 and TRBJ2-1; 10 positions match TRBD2. Trimming took 5 bases from V and 7 from J; bases not matched to a gene: 8. The CDR3 loop spans 15 amino acids. Germline V CDR1 and CDR2: LNHDA, SQIVND (reference sequence). As DNA, the CDR3 is TGTGCCAGTAGTCCCTTAGCGGGAGGAAGAAATGAGCAGTTCTTC. Protein: CASSPLAGGRNEQFF. Using reference TRBV19 and TRBJ2-1 for the parts outside the CDR3, the full variable domain is DGGITQSPKYLFRKEGQNVTLSCEQNLNHDAMYWYRQDPGQGLRLIYYSQIVNDFQKGDIAEGYSVSREKKESFPLTVTSAQKNPTAFYLCASSPLAGGRNEQFFGPGTRLTVL.

The V and J genes are TRBV18 and TRBJ1-5; no reliable D call. Looked up from germline, CDR1 is KGHSH and CDR2 is LQKENI. The V gene lost 3 bases and the J gene lost 3 bases, with 9 bases spanning the gap. The CDR3 contains 14 residues. CDR3 sequence reads: CASSPEQHNQPQHF. The CDR3 bases are TGTGCCAGCTCACCTGAACAGCACAATCAGCCCCAGCATTTT. Together with reference TRBV18 and TRBJ1-5, the CDR3 gives the full variable domain: NAGVMQNPRHLVRRRGQEARLRCSPMKGHSHVYWYRQLPEEGLKFMVYLQKENIIDESGMPKERFSAEFPKEGPSILRIQQVVRGDSAAYFCASSPEQHNQPQHFGDGTRLSIL.

This clone was seen a single time. This chain joins TRBV28 and TRBJ2-7; 13 bases fit TRBD2. The CDR3 is made up of 15 amino acids. Germline CDR1 is MDHEN and CDR2 is SYDVKM. V lost 7 bases to trimming and J lost 2 bases; unmatched junction nucleotides: 5. CDR3 sequence (DNA): TGTGCCAGCACCGACACTAGCGGGAGGGCCTACGAGCAGTACTTC. Amino acids: CASTDTSGRAYEQYF.

The V call is TRBV28, the J call TRBJ1-4; a possible D gene is TRBD1 (5 bases). V was cut by 6 bases and J by 8 bases, with 10 bases left in between. Germline V gene data show CDR1 as MDHEN and CDR2 as SYDVKM. The CDR3 has 12 residues. CDR3 DNA sequence: TGTGCCAGCAGGGGGGGGATCGAAAAACTGTTTTTT. Its translation: CASRGGIEKLFF.

About this clone: Other DNA sequences within the sample encode an identical CDR3. CDR3 sequence (DNA): TGTGCCAGCAGCGTAGGGCCGACCGGGGACACTGAAGCTTTCTTT. It codes for CASSVGPTGDTEAFF. The J gene is TRBJ1-1, the V gene TRBV9; D uncertain. Germline CDR1 is SGDLS and CDR2 is YYNGEE. Trimming cost V 0 bases and J 3 bases, with 12 bases left between them. This CDR3 is built from 15 residues.

V is TRBV29-1 and J is TRBJ2-1; 13 bases match TRBD2. This CDR3 comprises 14 residues. After removal of 7 bases from V and 8 bases from J, the junction contained 8 bases not matched to a gene. Per germline, CDR1 SQVTM and CDR2 ANQGSEA. Here the CDR3 reads CSGGLAGVADEQFF. The CDR3, as DNA: TGCAGCGGTGGACTAGCGGGAGTCGCAGATGAGCAGTTCTTC.

V usage is TRBV20-1 and J usage is TRBJ2-5; D uncertain. The CDR3 is made up of 11 amino acids. CDR1 and CDR2 (germline): DFQATT, SNEGSKA (reference sequence). V was cut by 2 bases and J by 5 bases, with 6 bases left in between. Here the CDR3 reads CSARSAETQYF. CDR3 bases: TGCAGTGCTAGATCGGCGGAGACCCAGTACTTC.

The rearrangement joins TRBV10-2 to TRBJ1-1; possibly TRBD1 for D (5 bases). V gave up 4 bases and J gave up 0 bases, with 12 bases separating them. The CDR3 runs 15 residues. CDR1 and CDR2 (germline): WSHSY, SAAADI. The CDR3 nucleotides are TGCGCCAGCAGTGGTCCAGGGTTTTTGAACACTGAAGCTTTCTTT. Translating gives CASSGPGFLNTEAFF.

CDR3 sequence (DNA): TGCGCCAGCAGCGAGACAGGGGGCGGAGGAGCGGAGACCCAGTACTTC. This sequence encodes CASSETGGGGAETQYF. The chain is built from TRBV5-1 and TRBJ2-5, with 10 bases aligning to TRBD1. This CDR3 is built from 16 residues. With 4 bases clipped from V and 5 bases from J, the junction kept 11 bases outside the gene matches. The germline gives CDR1 SGHRS, CDR2 YFSETQ. The complete variable domain, with remaining parts taken from reference TRBV5-1 and TRBJ2-5, reads KAGVTQTPRYLIKTRGQQVTLSCSPISGHRSVSWYQQTPGQGLQFLFEYFSETQRNKGNFPGRFSGRQFSNSRSEMNVSTLELGDSALYLCASSETGGGGAETQYFGPGTRLLVL.

The chain couples TRBV7-8 to TRBJ1-5; no definite D call. The CDR3 consists of 11 residues. The germline V gene encodes CDR1 SGHVS and CDR2 FQNEAQ. V was clipped by 5 bases and J by 9 bases, with 8 bases between them. The CDR3 DNA sequence: TGTGCCAGCAGCACCGTTGGGCCCCAGCATTTT. Amino acids: CASSTVGPQHF.

A single count supports this clone. The chain couples TRBV6-5 to TRBJ2-5; D call uncertain. CDR1 is MNHEY, CDR2 SVGAGI, per germline. V shed 2 bases and J shed 1 base, with 8 bases lying between them. This CDR3 is built from 14 residues. Here the CDR3 DNA reads TGTGCCAGCAGTTACCGCCGGGCCCAAGAGACCCAGTACTTC. This encodes CASSYRRAQETQYF.

V and J are TRBV9 and TRBJ1-2, with D perhaps matching TRBD1 (6 bases). With 3 bases removed from V and 6 bases from J, the gap between germline ends came to 15 bases. Germline CDR1 SGDLS, CDR2 YYNGEE. This CDR3 is built from 14 residues. The CDR3 DNA sequence: TGTGCCAGCAGCGACTACAGGGTCGCGGATGGCTACACCTTC. It is translated as CASSDYRVADGYTF. Full variable domain (remainder filled in from reference TRBV9 and TRBJ1-2): DSGVTQTPKHLITATGQRVTLRCSPRSGDLSVYWYQQSLDQGLQFLIQYYNGEERAKGNILERFSAQQFPDLHSELNLSSLELGDSALYFCASSDYRVADGYTFGSGTRLTVV.

This chain links TRBV30 with TRBJ1-1, with unresolved D. Germline assignment: CDR1 GTSNPN and CDR2 SVGIG (reference sequence). The CDR3 has 13 amino acids. V was pared by 0 bases and J by 1 base, with 6 bases between. Written as DNA, the CDR3 is TGTGCCTGGAGTGTAATCCAGAACACTGAAGCTTTCTTT. Translation: CAWSVIQNTEAFF.

In DNA, the CDR3 is TGTGCCATCGCCGGGACAGGGGAGGGCGAGCAGTACTTC. Translation: CAIAGTGEGEQYF. This chain joins TRBV10-3 and TRBJ2-7; the match to TRBD1 covers 10 bases. The J segment lost 6 bases and the V segment lost 8 bases, leaving 7 bases of the junction unmatched. The germline V gene has CDR1 ENHRY and CDR2 SYGVKD. The length of the CDR3 is 13 residues.

The chain joins TRBV9 to TRBJ2-1, with D possibly matching TRBD2 (6 bases). With 3 bases removed from V and 5 bases from J, the gap between germline ends came to 12 bases. The CDR3 is made up of 14 amino acids. Germline loops: CDR1 SGDLS, CDR2 YYNGEE. This chain's CDR3 is CASSGAGPDNEQFF. CDR3 nucleotides: TGTGCCAGCAGCGGCGCGGGACCAGACAATGAGCAGTTCTTC.

V usage is TRBV11-2 and J usage is TRBJ2-7, with 9 bases aligning to TRBD2. The trim removed 5 bases at V and 4 bases at J, leaving 9 bases unmatched. The CDR3 loop spans 15 amino acids. Germline V lookup: CDR1 SGHAT, CDR2 FQNNGV. The CDR3 nucleotides read TGTGCCAGCAGCCCTTTAGCGGGAGTAGCGTACGAGCAGTACTTC. It yields the protein CASSPLAGVAYEQYF.

The J gene is TRBJ1-2, the V gene TRBV5-5; tentative D call: TRBD1 (5 bases). Deletions cut 4 bases from V and 1 base from J, with 14 bases between. CDR1 and CDR2 (germline): SGHKS, YYEKEE (reference sequence). This CDR3 comprises 15 residues. The CDR3 is CASSEPGPLNYGYTF. CDR3 DNA: TGTGCCAGCAGCGAGCCGGGACCCCTTAACTATGGCTACACCTTC.